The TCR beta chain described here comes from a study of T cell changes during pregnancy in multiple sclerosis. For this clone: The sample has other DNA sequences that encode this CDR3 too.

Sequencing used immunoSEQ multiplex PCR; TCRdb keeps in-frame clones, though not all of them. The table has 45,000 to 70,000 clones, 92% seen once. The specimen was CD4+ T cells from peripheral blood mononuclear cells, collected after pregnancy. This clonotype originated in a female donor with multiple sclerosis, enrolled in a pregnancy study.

The CDR3 is CASSTGVSSYEQYF. The CDR3 DNA reads as TGTGCCAGCAGCACGGGTGTAAGCTCCTACGAGCAGTACTTC. This sequence joins TRBV9 and TRBJ2-7; D not resolved. Germline lookup yields CDR1 SGDLS and CDR2 YYNGEE. The CDR3 totals 14 residues. V lost 4 bases, J lost 0 bases, and 11 bases lay in between. Full variable domain (rest looked up from reference TRBV9 and TRBJ2-7): DSGVTQTPKHLITATGQRVTLRCSPRSGDLSVYWYQQSLDQGLQFLIQYYNGEERAKGNILERFSAQQFPDLHSELNLSSLELGDSALYFCASSTGVSSYEQYFGPGTRLTVT.